Only one count was recorded for the clone carrying this T cell receptor (beta chain). V lost 1 base and J 9 bases, leaving 16 bases between the germline ends. The CDR3 loop spans 16 amino acids. CDR1 and CDR2 from the germline V gene are SGHAT and FQNNGV. This PCR relied on a set of 60 Vbeta primers and 13 Jbeta primers. Method: immunoSEQ multiplex PCR; TCRdb's copy keeps in-frame clones and lacks some. The table has about 140,000 clones, roughly 74% seen once. This entry belongs to a study of cytomegalovirus exposure and HLA in healthy donors. The source is a man aged 35 to 55 in good health and CMV-seronegative. The gene calls are TRBV11-2 and TRBJ1-6; the D gene is possibly TRBD1 (5 bases). The sequencing input was PBMCs. The CDR3 coding sequence is TGTGCCAGCAGCTTAGGAGCGGGGGGTGGAGGTTCACCCCTCCACTTT. This codes for CASSLGAGGGGSPLHF.